This TCR beta chain stems from a study of cytotoxic CD8 clonotypes in ibrutinib-treated CLL. The data were produced by immunoSEQ multiplex PCR, yet TCRdb's version contains in-frame clones alone and is incomplete. Among some 140,000 clones listed, 80% to 95% were seen once. The CDR3 is 14 residues long. Germline CDR1 MDHEN, CDR2 SYDVKM. Between the trimmed V and J ends, which lost 6 bases and 0 bases, there was a span of 9 bases. The clonotype was recovered from a human donor with chronic lymphocytic leukemia. Sequenced here: PBMCs, sampled after 12 months of ibrutinib treatment. The rearrangement joins TRBV28 to TRBJ2-1; D gene ambiguous. The CDR3 loop is CASRPGLSYNEQFF. The CDR3, as DNA: TGTGCCAGCAGGCCGGGTCTCTCCTACAATGAGCAGTTCTTC. The full variable domain, rest sourced from reference TRBV28 and TRBJ2-1, is DVKVTQSSRYLVKRTGEKVFLECVQDMDHENMFWYRQDPGLGLRLIYFSYDVKMKEKGDIPEGYSVSREKKERFSLILESASTNQTSMYLCASRPGLSYNEQFFGPGTRLTVL.